This paragraph reports one TCR beta chain. Its matching antigen is unknown. The data were obtained in a study of OX40 agonist ivuxolimab in advanced cancers. About the research overall: In this trial design, patients received ivuxolimab intravenously at 0.01 to 10 mg/kg every 2 weeks. One patient with hepatocellular carcinoma and two with cutaneous melanoma, three in all, had partial responses. Study-level results: The authors did not determine the antigen specificity of the expanded peripheral T cells.

V was clipped by 8 bases and J by 1 base, with 23 bases between them. This CDR3 region has 17 residues. From germline, CDR1 is SNHLY and CDR2 FYNNEI. Using immunoSEQ multiplex PCR, the repertoire was profiled, and TCRdb retains in-frame clones only, with some absent. The sample shows about 32,000 clones, 65% to 85% of them seen only once. V usage is TRBV2 and J usage is TRBJ1-2; weak D call: TRBD1 (6 bases). The receptor was derived from an adult with an advanced solid tumor such as melanoma, head and neck, liver or kidney cancer. The sample consisted of CD4+ or CD8+ T cells sorted from blood, taken in a trial of the OX40 agonist ivuxolimab. The CDR3 coding sequence is TGTGCCAGCCGCATCCGGGACATAGTTGGACTTAACTATGGCTACACCTTC. Its protein is CASRIRDIVGLNYGYTF.